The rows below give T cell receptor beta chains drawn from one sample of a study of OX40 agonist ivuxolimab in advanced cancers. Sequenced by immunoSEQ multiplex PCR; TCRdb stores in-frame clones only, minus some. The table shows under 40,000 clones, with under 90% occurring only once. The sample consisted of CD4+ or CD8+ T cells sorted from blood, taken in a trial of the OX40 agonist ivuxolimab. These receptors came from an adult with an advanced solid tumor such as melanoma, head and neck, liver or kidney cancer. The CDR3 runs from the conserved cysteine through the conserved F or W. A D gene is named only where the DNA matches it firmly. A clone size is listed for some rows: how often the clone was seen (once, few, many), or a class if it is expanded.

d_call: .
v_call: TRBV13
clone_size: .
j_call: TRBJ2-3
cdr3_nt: TGTGCCAGCAGCCAAGTCACAGATACGCAGTATTTT
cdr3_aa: CASSQVTDTQYF

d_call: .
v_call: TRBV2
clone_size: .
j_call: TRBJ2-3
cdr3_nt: TGTGCCAGCAGTGACTATACGCAGTATTTT
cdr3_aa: CASSDYTQYF

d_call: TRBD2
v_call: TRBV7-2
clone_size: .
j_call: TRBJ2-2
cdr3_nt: TGTGCCAGCAGCTTCGGGACTAGCGGGAAAGACACCGGGGAGCTGTTTTTT
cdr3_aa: CASSFGTSGKDTGELFF

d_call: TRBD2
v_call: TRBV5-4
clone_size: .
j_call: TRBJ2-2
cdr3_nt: TGTGCCAGCAGCTTACGGACTAGCGGGGGGTACACCGGGGAGCTGTTTTTT
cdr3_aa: CASSLRTSGGYTGELFF

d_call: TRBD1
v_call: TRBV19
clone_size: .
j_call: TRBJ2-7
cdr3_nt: TGTGCCAGTAGCCTCGTGGGGGACAGGGAACGCGAGCAGTACTTC
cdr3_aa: CASSLVGDREREQYF

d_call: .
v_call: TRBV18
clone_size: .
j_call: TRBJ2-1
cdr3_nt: TGTGCCAGCTCAGCCGCGACGGCTGGGAATGAGCAGTTCTTC
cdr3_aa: CASSAATAGNEQFF

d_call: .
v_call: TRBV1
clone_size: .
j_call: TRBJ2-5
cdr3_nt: TGCACCAGCAGGTTTCTGGCGGGAGGCCTCCCCGAAGAGACCCAGTACTTC
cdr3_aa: CTSRFLAGGLPEETQYF

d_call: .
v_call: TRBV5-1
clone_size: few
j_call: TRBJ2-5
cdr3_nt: TGCGCCAGCAGCTTGGGAGGGGGGGAAGAGACCCAGTACTTC
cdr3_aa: CASSLGGGEETQYF

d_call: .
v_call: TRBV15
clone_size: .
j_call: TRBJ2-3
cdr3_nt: TGTGCCACCAGCAGAGATTATTCGGGGACAAAACGCACAGATACGCAGTATTTT
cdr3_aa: CATSRDYSGTKRTDTQYF

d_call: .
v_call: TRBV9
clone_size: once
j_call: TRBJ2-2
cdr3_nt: TGTGCCAGCAGCGTCCTATCAGCCGGGGAGCTGTTTTTT
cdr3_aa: CASSVLSAGELFF

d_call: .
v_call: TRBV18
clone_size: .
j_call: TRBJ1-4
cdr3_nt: TGTGCCAGCTCCCGTGAAATTGAAAAACTGTTTTTT
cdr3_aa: CASSREIEKLFF

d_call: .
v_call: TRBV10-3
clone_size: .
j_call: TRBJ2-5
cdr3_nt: TGTGCCATCAGCGAGACAGCGACGCGAGAGACCCAGTACTTC
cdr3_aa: CAISETATRETQYF

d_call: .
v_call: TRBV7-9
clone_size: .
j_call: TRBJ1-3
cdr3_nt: TGTGCCAGCAGCTTAAAAGAAAACACCATATATTTT
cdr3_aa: CASSLKENTIYF

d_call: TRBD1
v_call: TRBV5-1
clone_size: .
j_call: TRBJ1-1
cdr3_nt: TGCGCCAGCAGCTCCTCAGGGGGCGGAACTGAAGCTTTCTTT
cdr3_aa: CASSSSGGGTEAFF

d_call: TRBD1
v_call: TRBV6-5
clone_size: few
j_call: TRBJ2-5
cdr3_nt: TGTGCCAGCAGTTACTCGAGGCAGGGGGCTCAGGTGACCCAGTACTTC
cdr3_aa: CASSYSRQGAQVTQYF

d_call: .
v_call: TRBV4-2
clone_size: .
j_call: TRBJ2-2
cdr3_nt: TGTGCCAGCAGCCAAGACCTAGTCTGGAACACCGGGGAGCTGTTTTTT
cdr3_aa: CASSQDLVWNTGELFF

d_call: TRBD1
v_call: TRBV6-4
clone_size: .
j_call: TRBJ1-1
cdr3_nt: TGTGCCAGCAGCGACCCCGGGGACAGGGGGCTTGGGGACACTGAAGCTTTCTTT
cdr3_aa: CASSDPGDRGLGDTEAFF

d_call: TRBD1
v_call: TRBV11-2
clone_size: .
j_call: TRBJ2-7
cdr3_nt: TGTGCCAGCAGCTTAGTCGCAGGACAGGGATTTTACGAGCAGTACTTC
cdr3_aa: CASSLVAGQGFYEQYF

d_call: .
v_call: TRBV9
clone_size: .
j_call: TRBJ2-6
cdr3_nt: TGTGCCAGCAGCTCAACCTTAGGGGGTGGGGCCAACGTCCTGACTTTC
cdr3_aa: CASSSTLGGGANVLTF

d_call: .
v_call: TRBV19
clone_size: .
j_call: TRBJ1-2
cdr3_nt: TGTGCCAGTAGTACCACGGACGTCTATGGCTACACCTTC
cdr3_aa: CASSTTDVYGYTF

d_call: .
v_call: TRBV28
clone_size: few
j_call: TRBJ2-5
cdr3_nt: TGTGCCAGCAGTTTACCGGGGCGTGAGACCCAGTACTTC
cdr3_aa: CASSLPGRETQYF